Presented here are 4 T cell receptor beta chains from one specimen sequenced in a study of blood T cell repertoires in COVID-19. The assay was immunoSEQ multiplex PCR, and TCRdb's table has in-frame clones only and misses some. The table shows some 270,000 clones, with about 88% occurring only once. What was sequenced was PBMCs or T cells enriched from blood (not recorded which). Receptors were obtained from a woman aged 50 to 60 who had been exposed to COVID-19.

This chain links TRBV27 with TRBJ2-1; 9 bases agree with TRBD2. The CDR3 totals 16 residues. V lost 3 bases and J lost 4; bases outside the gene matches: 7. The germline V gene encodes CDR1 MNHEY and CDR2 SMNVEV (reference sequence). CDR3 in DNA: TGTGCCAGCAGTTTTGGCTGGCTAGCGGGGTACAATGAGCAGTTCTTC. Protein product: CASSFGWLAGYNEQFF.

This clone appeared a few times. The chain recombines TRBV7-8 with TRBJ2-4; D not resolved. Germline V CDR1 and CDR2: SGHVS, FQNEAQ. The CDR3 length is 14 residues. Trimming cost V 2 bases and J 0 bases, with 5 bases left between them. CDR3 amino acids: CASSLNLAKNIQYF. CDR3 DNA sequence: TGTGCCAGCAGCTTAAACTTAGCCAAAAACATTCAGTACTTC.

The genes are TRBV28 and TRBJ2-1; 10 bases map to TRBD1. J gave up 5 bases and V 7 bases, and 5 bases lay outside the gene matches. CDR3 length: 14 residues. Germline lookup yields CDR1 MDHEN and CDR2 SYDVKM. CDR3 protein: CASTGTGVHNEQFF. The CDR3 region has the DNA TGTGCCAGCACCGGGACAGGGGTACACAATGAGCAGTTCTTC.

This clone was found once. The chain joins TRBV29-1 to TRBJ2-7, with TRBD1 as a possible D gene (5 bases). There are 11 residues in the CDR3. Germline-derived CDR1 and CDR2 are SQVTM and ANQGSEA. V was trimmed by 7 bases and J by 0 bases, leaving 7 bases between them. In nucleotides, the CDR3 is TGCAGCGCCCAGGGCTCCTACGAGCAGTACTTC. It is translated as CSAQGSYEQYF.